The 13 T cell receptor beta chains listed next were all sequenced from one sample in a study of CD8+ T cells in alopecia areata. Sorting of pooled cutaneous lymph node cells was based on CD4, CD8alpha, NKG2D, NKG2ACE and other markers. Extraction of RNA preceded its reverse transcription into cDNA, which served as the sequencing template. Sequencing was performed with immunoSEQ multiplex PCR; in TCRdb, only in-frame clones are kept and a portion is missing. This sample comprises more than 250,000 clones, none seen once only. The material sequenced was CD4+ T cells sorted from a lymph node. Receptors were obtained from a C3H/HeJ mouse with alopecia areata. Mouse MHC haplotype: H2-k.

This clone was seen more than once but under ten times. Mouse gene names apply. The read ends 4 residues shy of where the CDR3 ends; the end is completed using the germline J gene. The chain has TRBV31 and TRBJ2-1; D may be TRBD1 (5 bases). Germline values: CDR1 GKSSPN, CDR2 SITVG. V dropped 3 bases and J dropped 5 bases, with 8 bases sitting between them. This CDR3 spans 12 amino acids. CDR3 DNA (partial): TGTGCCTGGAGCCCCAGGGATGCT. Encoded protein: CAWSPRDA. The full CDR3 protein is CAWSPRDAEQFF.

To note about this clone: Mouse names are used for the genes. The read finishes 3 residues shy of the CDR3 end, and the germline J gene is used to complete it. The sample carries other DNA sequences with the same CDR3. The chain links TRBV19 to TRBJ1-6; D uncertain. TRBJ1-6 is reported as an ORF; its role is uncertain. The CDR3 loop spans 13 amino acids. CDR1 is FNHDT and CDR2 is SITEND in the germline V gene (reference sequence). Trimming pared 3 bases from V and 5 bases from J, leaving 6 bases between. The part of the CDR3 DNA that was read is TGTGCCAGCAGTACTACAGATAATTCGCCC. As protein: CASSTTDNSP. In full, the CDR3 reads CASSTTDNSPLYF.

In this sample, this clone turned up a few times. Gene names follow the mouse nomenclature. Different DNA sequences within this sample yield the same CDR3. The CDR3 reads CASRGTGGDTQYF. The CDR3 DNA, read in part, is TGTGCCAGCAGGGGGACAGGGGGGGAC. V is TRBV13-1 and J is TRBJ2-5; 11 bases fit TRBD1. The read ends 4 residues before the CDR3 terminus; that terminus is restored from the germline J gene. This CDR3 contains 13 residues. Looked up from germline, CDR1 is NSHNY and CDR2 is SYGAGN.

This clone occurred many times. These gene names are mouse names. The sequence runs out 4 residues before the end of the CDR3; the remainder is reconstructed from the germline J gene. The J gene is TRBJ1-2, the V gene TRBV19, with D possibly TRBD1 on 6 matching bases. Trimming left V 5 bases short and J 1 base short, with 12 bases between. This CDR3 region has 14 residues. CDR1 and CDR2 (germline): FNHDT, SITEND (reference sequence). This chain's CDR3 is CASRGQILNSDYTF. The part of the CDR3 DNA that was read is TGTGCCAGCAGAGGACAGATATTAAACTCC.

This clone was counted ten times or more. The gene names given are mouse names. The read halts 4 residues ahead of the CDR3 end, with the missing end drawn from the germline J gene. The same CDR3 can be traced to other DNA sequences in this sample. The J gene is TRBJ1-2, the V gene TRBV13-3; TRBD1 matches at 7 bases. The V and J ends lost 5 bases and 0 bases, in that order; junction bases with no gene match: 4. Germline assignment: CDR1 NNHDY and CDR2 SYVADS. CDR3 length: 14 residues. The CDR3 here is CASRRQGANSDYTF. Partial CDR3 DNA: TGTGCCAGCAGGAGACAGGGCGCAAACTCC.

A word on this clone: Gene names are mouse gene names. The covered CDR3 bases are TGTGCCAGCAGTGTCTCAGGGGACACA. Protein product: CASSVSGDT. The full CDR3 sequence reads CASSVSGDTEVFF. This chain joins TRBV13-1 and TRBJ1-1; maybe TRBD1 (6 bases). The sequenced fragment ends 4 residues before the CDR3 boundary, so the rest is inferred from the germline J gene. CDR1 is NSHNY, CDR2 SYGAGN, per germline. V shed 3 bases and J shed 3 bases, with 9 bases lying between them. The CDR3 consists of 13 residues.

Of note for this clone: The gene names given are mouse names. The CDR3 extends 4 residues past the end of the read, so its final part is completed from the germline J gene. The rearrangement joins TRBV13-3 to TRBJ2-3; 9 bases align to TRBD2. Germline assignment: CDR1 NNHDY and CDR2 SYVADS. CDR3 size: 14 residues. V lost 7 bases to trimming and J lost 2 bases; unmatched junction nucleotides: 5. The CDR3 bases that were read are TGTGCCAGCGTGGGGGGGCGGTTTGCAGAA. Translation: CASVGGRFAE. The whole CDR3 sequence reads CASVGGRFAETLYF.

This clone was counted only a few times. Genes and germline come from the mouse. The CDR3 DNA, read in part, is TGCACCTGCAGTGCCGATAGTCCAGGGAGAAACTCC. Amino acid sequence: CTCSADSPGRNS. The whole CDR3 sequence reads CTCSADSPGRNSDYTF. The chain links TRBV1 to TRBJ1-2; TRBD1 might be the D (5 bases). From the germline J gene comes the end of the CDR3, since the read stops 4 residues before it. This CDR3 is 16 amino acids long. V lost 3 bases, J lost 1 base, and 15 bases lay in between. The germline CDR1 and CDR2 sequences are NSQYPW and LRSPGD (reference sequence).

Only a few counts were recorded for this clone. These gene names are mouse names. The covered CDR3 bases are TGTGCCTGGAGTACCAGGGAGGGCTCC. The encoded protein is CAWSTREGS. The whole CDR3 protein reads CAWSTREGSDYTF. The V gene is TRBV31, the J gene TRBJ1-2; TRBD1 is a possible D gene (5 bases). The sequence runs out 4 residues before the end of the CDR3; the remainder is reconstructed from the germline J gene. Per germline, CDR1 GKSSPN and CDR2 SITVG. Between the trimmed V and J ends, which lost 2 bases and 4 bases, there was a span of 11 bases. The CDR3 contains 13 residues.

On this clone itself: Gene names and germline refer to mouse. With the read ending 4 residues before the CDR3 end, the germline J gene is used to fill in that end. The V and J genes are TRBV13-1 and TRBJ2-3; no definite D call. Germline CDR1 reads NSHNY; CDR2 reads SYGAGN. The CDR3 extends over 12 amino acids. V was shortened by 5 bases and J by 1 base, with 5 bases between the two germline ends. The CDR3 bases that were read are TGTGCCAGCAGCCCTGGTGCAGAA. Translated: CASSPGAE. The whole CDR3 sequence reads CASSPGAETLYF.

This clone was counted a few times. The gene names here belong to mouse. The CDR3 DNA, read in part, is TGTGCCAGCGGCACAGGGGGCGCGGGGTATAATTCGCCC. It is translated as CASGTGGAGYNSP. The complete CDR3 reads CASGTGGAGYNSPLYF. V and J are TRBV13-2 and TRBJ1-6; 9 bases align to TRBD1. With the read ending 3 residues before the CDR3 end, the germline J gene is used to fill in that end. TRBJ1-6 counts as an open reading frame of uncertain function. From germline, CDR1 is NNHNN and CDR2 SYGAGS (reference sequence). The CDR3 runs to 16 residues. Trimming removed 5 bases from V and 4 bases from J; junction bases left unmatched: 7.

Concerning this clone: The genes are named according to mouse. The read gets to within 3 residues of the CDR3 end, and the germline J gene fills in the rest. The chain employs TRBV19 and TRBJ1-6; 7 bases align to TRBD1. TRBJ1-6 is an ORF for which the function is uncertain. With 0 bases clipped from V and 7 bases from J, the junction kept 4 bases outside the gene matches. The CDR3 has 15 residues. Germline lookup yields CDR1 FNHDT and CDR2 SITEND (reference sequence). CDR3 DNA (partial): TGTGCCAGCAGTATAGCGACAGGGTGGAATTCGCCC. It translates to CASSIATGWNSP. Given in full, the CDR3 is CASSIATGWNSPLYF.

On this clone itself: Gene names and germline match the mouse. The read comes to an end 4 residues before the CDR3 does, leaving the germline J gene to fill in the end. The sample has other DNA sequences that encode this CDR3 too. This chain connects TRBV31 to TRBJ2-3; 7 nucleotides line up with TRBD2. Trimming removed 1 base from V and 0 bases from J; junction bases left unmatched: 1. The CDR3 is 14 residues long. Germline CDR1 reads GKSSPN; CDR2 reads SITVG. The CDR3 bases that were read are TGTGCCTGGAGTCCGGGACTGAGTGCAGAA. This encodes CAWSPGLSAE. The CDR3 in its entirety is CAWSPGLSAETLYF.